The 31 T cell receptor beta chains below were found in one sample sequenced in a study of T cells after yellow fever vaccination. MiXCR was run by TCRdb on the 5' RACE reads, yielding one entry per CDR3 protein. The data contain more than 350,000 distinct CDR3 sequences, approximately 10% of them seen just once; the ten biggest clones take up about 17%. The specimen comprised PBMCs, sampled on the day of the first yellow fever vaccination. These receptors all come from a man between 18 and 29 years old who received the YFV17D yellow fever vaccine.

The J gene is TRBJ2-3, the V gene TRBV18; D is unresolved. CDR1 KGHSH and CDR2 LQKENI come from the germline V gene. This CDR3 has 13 amino acids. V was pared by 3 bases and J by 0 bases, with 4 bases between. CDR3 coding DNA: TGTGCCAGCTCACCTCATAGCACAGATACGCAGTATTTT. Its translation: CASSPHSTDTQYF.

This clonotype was found many times. The chain links TRBV3-1 to TRBJ1-3; D ambiguous. V was shortened by 2 bases and J by 2 bases, with 13 bases between the two germline ends. The CDR3 is 16 amino acids. Looked up from germline, CDR1 is LGHDT and CDR2 is YNNKEL (reference sequence). The CDR3 nucleotides are TGTGCCAGCAGCCAACCCCTCTTTGAGGCTGGAAACACCATATATTTT. It specifies CASSQPLFEAGNTIYF.

This clonotype was counted only a few times. The chain has TRBV4-1 and TRBJ2-2; possible D gene TRBD2, 5 bases. Germline values: CDR1 MGHRA, CDR2 YSYEKL. Deletions cut 1 base from V and 7 bases from J, with 7 bases between. The CDR3 totals 13 residues. The DNA of the CDR3 is TGCGCCAGCAGCCAAGTCGAGGGCGGGGAGCTGTTTTTT. Its translation is CASSQVEGGELFF.

The chain combines TRBV24-1 with TRBJ2-1; 7 bases map to TRBD1. The CDR3 contains 17 residues. From germline, CDR1 is KGHDR and CDR2 SFDVKD. V was pared by 2 bases and J by 4 bases, with 10 bases of the junction left unmatched. The CDR3 is CATSDSHGTANYNEQFF. The CDR3 region has the DNA TGTGCCACCAGTGATTCGCATGGGACAGCGAATTACAATGAGCAGTTCTTC.

This clonotype was counted ten times or more. V and J are TRBV2 and TRBJ1-5; D is possibly TRBD1 (5 bases). Per the germline V gene, CDR1 is SNHLY and CDR2 is FYNNEI. The CDR3 loop spans 14 amino acids. The V gene lost 6 bases and the J gene lost 3 bases, with 12 bases spanning the gap. CDR3 residues: CASRGGPYNQPQHF. In DNA form, the CDR3 reads TGTGCCAGCAGGGGGGGACCATACAATCAGCCCCAGCATTTT.

This clonotype was detected a few times. The V gene is TRBV7-3, the J gene TRBJ2-2; D remains ambiguous. Germline CDR1 and CDR2: SGHTA and FQGTGA. The CDR3 loop spans 15 amino acids. V lost 1 base and J lost 0, with 6 bases in between. CDR3 DNA sequence: TGTGCCAGCAGCTTAATCGGCCCGAACACCGGGGAGCTGTTTTTT. Its translation is CASSLIGPNTGELFF.

This clonotype has just a few counts. The chain combines TRBV2 with TRBJ1-6, with a tentative D call TRBD1 (5 bases). Germline assignment: CDR1 SNHLY and CDR2 FYNNEI. Between the trimmed V and J ends, which lost 3 bases and 13 bases, there was a span of 16 bases. The CDR3 is made up of 14 amino acids. CDR3 protein: CASSEGPGTGPLHF. In DNA form, the CDR3 reads TGTGCCAGCAGTGAGGGGCCCGGTACGGGTCCCCTCCACTTT.

This clonotype was detected only a few times. The chain combines TRBV6-5 with TRBJ1-2, with D tentatively TRBD1 (6 bases). Germline CDR1 reads MNHEY; CDR2 reads SVGAGI. V lost 0 bases and J 0 bases, leaving 17 bases between the germline ends. The CDR3 spans 18 residues. CDR3 residues: CASSYSVAGDLANYGYTF. The CDR3 bases are TGTGCCAGCAGTTACTCTGTGGCAGGGGACCTCGCTAACTATGGCTACACCTTC.

This chain connects TRBV3-1 to TRBJ2-1; TRBD2 matches at 8 bases. The CDR3 extends over 14 amino acids. Germline V gene data show CDR1 as LGHDT and CDR2 as YNNKEL (reference sequence). The trim removed 3 bases at V and 15 bases at J, leaving 13 bases unmatched. This CDR3 reads CASSQSLAAKRSFF. CDR3 nucleotides: TGTGCCAGCAGCCAGTCACTAGCGGCCAAACGATCGTTCTTC.

The chain uses TRBV7-9 and TRBJ1-5, with D unclear. Germline V gene lookup returns CDR1 SEHNR and CDR2 FQNEAQ (reference sequence). V was pared by 0 bases and J by 3 bases, with 9 bases between. The CDR3 covers 15 residues. The CDR3 DNA sequence: TGTGCCAGCAGCTTAGCGCAAGACACCAATCAGCCCCAGCATTTT. It translates to CASSLAQDTNQPQHF.

This chain joins TRBV5-4 and TRBJ1-6; TRBD1 might be the D (6 bases). V lost 0 bases to trimming and J lost 5 bases, with 15 bases between them. Germline CDR1 is SGHNT and CDR2 is YYREEE (reference sequence). The CDR3 is made up of 17 amino acids. The CDR3 DNA reads as TGTGCCAGCAGCTTGGGGGGACGTGGGGGCGATAATTCACCCCTCCACTTT. It yields the protein CASSLGGRGGDNSPLHF.

This clonotype appeared a few times. The genes are TRBV3-1 and TRBJ2-2; D is unresolved. Trimming left V 0 bases short and J 8 bases short, with 10 bases between. Looked up from germline, CDR1 is LGHDT and CDR2 is YNNKEL (reference sequence). The CDR3 runs to 14 residues. CDR3 coding DNA: TGTGCCAGCAGCCAAGATCGAGGCCGGGGGGAGCTGTTTTTT. Translated: CASSQDRGRGELFF.

V and J are TRBV10-3 and TRBJ2-1, with D hard to call. The CDR3 runs to 12 residues. V shed 2 bases and J shed 4 bases, with 3 bases lying between them. Germline CDR1 is ENHRY and CDR2 is SYGVKD. The CDR3 nucleotides read TGTGCCATCAGTGAGGCATACAATGAGCAGTTCTTC. Translating gives CAISEAYNEQFF.

This clonotype appeared many times. V gene TRBV12-3 or TRBV12-4 combines with J gene TRBJ2-2, with 8 bases matching TRBD2. V trimming: 5 bases; J trimming: 2 bases; junction bases outside the gene matches: 7. The CDR3 has 16 amino acids. CDR3 coding DNA: TGTGCCAGCAGTGGACGGGGGGGCAGTAACACCGGGGAGCTGTTTTTT. Translating gives CASSGRGGSNTGELFF.

This clonotype was detected only a few times. The chain links TRBV10-3 to TRBJ2-2; D remains ambiguous. The CDR3 is 14 residues long. Per the germline V gene, CDR1 is ENHRY and CDR2 is SYGVKD. Trimming removed 4 bases at V and 5 bases at J, with 11 bases between. The CDR3 DNA reads TGTGCCATCAGTGCCGGGCTTCAAACCGGGGAGCTGTTTTTT. Protein: CAISAGLQTGELFF.

The chain joins TRBV5-1 to TRBJ2-7; D is unclear. Germline loops: CDR1 SGHRS, CDR2 YFSETQ. The V and J ends lost 4 bases and 4 bases respectively, with 21 bases between them. The CDR3 spans 16 residues. The CDR3 coding sequence is TGCGCCAGCAGCCTGACCGGCCTCTCGAGTGTGTACGAGCAGTACTTC. Its translation: CASSLTGLSSVYEQYF.

The V and J genes are TRBV5-1 and TRBJ2-6, with 8 nucleotides matching TRBD1. Germline-derived CDR1 and CDR2 are SGHRS and YFSETQ. V lost 5 bases, J lost 0 bases, and 13 bases stayed unmatched. The CDR3 length is 19 residues. The CDR3 sequence is CASRLGAGGLSSGANVLTF. CDR3 bases: TGCGCCAGCAGGCTGGGGGCAGGGGGCTTGAGCTCTGGGGCCAACGTCCTGACTTTC.

This clonotype appeared a few times. The rearrangement uses TRBV18 and TRBJ2-7; 8 positions agree with TRBD2. CDR1 and CDR2 from the germline V gene are KGHSH and LQKENI. This CDR3 region has 16 residues. V lost 6 bases and J lost 3; bases outside the gene matches: 13. The DNA for the CDR3 is TGTGCCAGCTCCCGGTCGCGGGGGGAAACTTACTACGAGCAGTACTTC. The encoded protein is CASSRSRGETYYEQYF.

The table lists this clonotype with a few counts. This chain connects TRBV19 to TRBJ2-1; possibly TRBD2 for D (5 bases). V was cut by 4 bases and J by 3 bases, with 19 bases left in between. Germline V gene sequence: CDR1 LNHDA, CDR2 SQIVND (reference sequence). The CDR3 loop spans 17 amino acids. The DNA for the CDR3 is TGTGCCAGTAGTAACTCAGGAGCGGTCCGCAGCTACAATGAGCAGTTCTTC. Translation gives CASSNSGAVRSYNEQFF.

The genes are TRBV7-8 and TRBJ2-5, with D possibly being TRBD1 (5 bases). The V and J ends lost 4 bases and 4 bases respectively, with 7 bases between them. This CDR3 has 12 amino acids. Germline lookup yields CDR1 SGHVS and CDR2 FQNEAQ. CDR3 amino acids: CASSSTGETQYF. The CDR3 coding sequence is TGTGCCAGCAGCTCAACAGGAGAGACCCAGTACTTC.

The CDR3 DNA sequence: TGTGCCAGCAGTTTCGATAGGGACGGAAATCAGCCCCAGCATTTT. This codes for CASSFDRDGNQPQHF. The V gene is TRBV12-3 or TRBV12-4, the J gene TRBJ1-5, with a weak D call TRBD1 (5 bases). The CDR3 sequence is 15 residues long. V dropped 3 bases and J dropped 4 bases, with 13 bases sitting between them.

This clonotype was counted between two and nine times. The chain carries TRBV6-1 and TRBJ1-4, with 8 bases that match TRBD1. Trimming cost V 4 bases and J 6 bases; bases outside gene matches: 1. The CDR3 covers 13 residues. The V gene's germline CDR1 is MNHNS and CDR2 SASEGT. The CDR3 DNA follows: TGTGCCAGCAGTGCAGGGGGCGATGAAAAACTGTTTTTT. This encodes CASSAGGDEKLFF.

This clonotype was picked up a small number of times. The chain's CDR3 is CASKTGEANEQFF. CDR3 DNA: TGTGCCAGTAAGACAGGGGAGGCCAATGAGCAGTTCTTC. The chain carries TRBV6-2 or TRBV6-3 and TRBJ2-1; 8 bases fit TRBD1. The ends lost 9 bases at V and 6 bases at J; junction bases unmatched: 7. Germline CDR1 and CDR2: MNHEY and SVGEGT. The CDR3 contains 13 residues.

This chain joins TRBV5-4 and TRBJ2-5; tentatively, D is TRBD2 (7 bases). CDR1 and CDR2 (germline): SGHNT, YYREEE (reference sequence). There are 17 residues in the CDR3. With 2 bases removed from V and 9 bases from J, the gap between germline ends came to 26 bases. The CDR3 here is CASSLPLAGATEGAQYF. Here the CDR3 DNA reads TGTGCCAGCAGCTTACCTTTGGCGGGGGCCACTGAAGGGGCCCAGTACTTC.

Comments on this clonotype: Possible read error: a much larger clone is one base away. The chain carries TRBV5-4 and TRBJ2-5; tentatively, D is TRBD2 (7 bases). CDR3 length: 16 residues. The germline V gene has CDR1 SGHNT and CDR2 YYREEE (reference sequence). Between the trimmed V and J ends, which lost 4 bases and 5 bases, there was a span of 21 bases. The CDR3 DNA sequence: TGTGCCAGCAGCCGAGGAAGGGGGGGGCTTAGCGAGACCCAGTACTTC. It encodes CASSRGRGGLSETQYF. Combining the CDR3 with reference TRBV5-4 and TRBJ2-5 gives the whole variable domain ETGVTQSPTHLIKTRGQQVTLRCSSQSGHNTVSWYQQALGQGPQFIFQYYREEENGRGNFPPRFSGLQFPNYSSELNVNALELDDSALYLCASSRGRGGLSETQYFGPGTRLLVL.

This clonotype was seen only a few times. The chain recombines TRBV23-1 with TRBJ1-2, with D unresolved. TRBV23-1 is designated an ORF whose function remains uncertain. The CDR3 loop spans 16 amino acids. The V end lost 0 bases, the J end lost 0 bases, and 11 bases lay between the germline ends. This CDR3 is CASSQSRGSTNYGYTF. The CDR3 DNA reads as TGCGCCAGCAGTCAATCGAGAGGGAGCACTAACTATGGCTACACCTTC.

The sample holds a few counts of this clonotype. The J gene is TRBJ2-1, the V gene TRBV14; 8 bases line up with TRBD2. V lost 5 bases, J lost 4 bases, and 7 bases stayed unmatched. Germline-derived CDR1 and CDR2 are SGHDN and FVKESK. The CDR3 length is 15 residues. DNA for the CDR3: TGTGCCAGCAGCGATGTACTAGCGGCTTACAATGAGCAGTTCTTC. Protein: CASSDVLAAYNEQFF.

This clonotype was observed a handful of times. The gene calls are TRBV4-3 and TRBJ2-1; 7 nucleotides agree with TRBD2. Germline V gene sequence: CDR1 LGHNA, CDR2 YSLEER. J gave up 9 bases and V 2 bases, and 7 bases lay outside the gene matches. The CDR3 length is 14 residues. CDR3 DNA: TGCGCCAGCAGCCAATACGGACTAGTCAGTGAGCAGTTCTTC. Amino acid sequence: CASSQYGLVSEQFF.

This rearrangement joins TRBV20-1 to TRBJ1-3; no firm D call. Trimming shortened V by 0 bases and J by 0 bases, and 3 bases separated the two germline ends. This CDR3 is 13 amino acids long. Germline loops: CDR1 DFQATT, CDR2 SNEGSKA (reference sequence). DNA for the CDR3: TGCAGTGCTAGAGAGGTCTCTGGAAACACCATATATTTT. It yields the protein CSAREVSGNTIYF.

There are a few counts of this clonotype. J is TRBJ1-6 and V is TRBV10-3; TRBD1 matches 7 bases. The CDR3 loop spans 17 amino acids. V shed 4 bases and J 5 bases; nucleotides not matched to a gene: 11. Per germline, CDR1 ENHRY and CDR2 SYGVKD. The CDR3 loop is CAISGVPGTANNSPLHF. The DNA for the CDR3 is TGTGCCATCAGTGGGGTTCCCGGGACAGCAAATAATTCACCCCTCCACTTT.

The V call is TRBV6-2 or TRBV6-3, the J call TRBJ2-7; possible D gene TRBD1, 5 bases. V was trimmed by 10 bases and J by 5 bases, leaving 15 bases between them. This CDR3 comprises 12 residues. CDR1 and CDR2 (germline): MNHEY, SVGEGT. The CDR3 is CATQDSGHEQYV. The DNA of the CDR3 is TGTGCCACCCAAGATTCAGGGCACGAGCAGTACGTC.